The clone carrying this T cell receptor (beta chain) showed up just once. During active infection, Seattle patients enrolled and were then monitored through disease. These data originate in a study of blood T cell repertoires in COVID-19. Original analysis: Cell counts per sample came from amplifying reference gene primers. Using immunoSEQ multiplex PCR, the repertoire was profiled, and TCRdb retains in-frame clones only, with some absent. V and J calls and clone size follow that table, whereas D and trimming were derived from the DNA. The table lists hundreds of thousands of clones, roughly 90% of them singletons. The sequenced sample was peripheral blood. The clonotype comes from a woman in her 30s with COVID-19, enrolled during active disease.

The CDR3 DNA is TGTGCCAGCGGATACAGGATGAACACTGAAGCTTTCTTT. Protein product: CASGYRMNTEAFF. The genes are TRBV27 and TRBJ1-1; D is perhaps TRBD1 (5 bases). Germline lookup yields CDR1 MNHEY and CDR2 SMNVEV (reference sequence). CDR3 size: 13 residues. Between the trimmed V and J ends, which lost 8 bases and 0 bases, there was a span of 10 bases.